Shown below are 24 T cell receptor beta chains from a single sample sequenced in a study of OX40 agonist ivuxolimab in advanced cancers. TCRdb keeps only in-frame clones here, not all; method: immunoSEQ multiplex PCR. In the table there are tens of thousands of clones, around 84% of which are singletons. The source material was CD4+ or CD8+ T cells sorted from blood, sampled in a trial of the OX40 agonist ivuxolimab. These TCRs come from an adult with an advanced solid tumor such as melanoma, head and neck, liver or kidney cancer.

This clone came up a few times. This sequence joins TRBV11-2 and TRBJ1-2; 8 nucleotides line up with TRBD1. Germline lookup yields CDR1 SGHAT and CDR2 FQNNGV. The ends lost 5 bases at V and 3 bases at J; junction bases unmatched: 2. This CDR3 has 13 amino acids. The CDR3 loop reads CASSPGQDYGYTF. Here the CDR3 DNA reads TGTGCCAGCAGCCCGGGACAGGACTATGGCTACACCTTC.

A remark on this clone: This CDR3 is also generated by other DNA sequences in the sample. The chain employs TRBV5-1 and TRBJ2-7; 7 bases are shared with TRBD2. V trimming: 3 bases; J trimming: 2 bases; junction bases outside the gene matches: 2. Germline-derived CDR1 and CDR2 are SGHRS and YFSETQ. The CDR3 contains 13 residues. CDR3 amino acids: CASSSGLAYEQYF. The CDR3, as DNA: TGCGCCAGCAGCTCAGGACTAGCCTACGAGCAGTACTTC.

The CDR3 DNA sequence: TGCGCCAGCACTCACGACAGGGTGGGGTCCTACGAGCAGTACTTC. Protein: CASTHDRVGSYEQYF. This chain uses TRBV4-1 with TRBJ2-7; 7 nucleotides agree with TRBD1. Trimming removed 7 bases from V and 1 base from J; junction bases left unmatched: 10. The CDR3 is made up of 15 amino acids. The germline CDR1 and CDR2 sequences are MGHRA and YSYEKL.

The rearrangement joins TRBV7-9 to TRBJ2-5, with unresolved D. Deletions cut 3 bases from V and 5 bases from J, with 10 bases between. The CDR3 spans 13 residues. Germline values: CDR1 SEHNR, CDR2 FQNEAQ (reference sequence). CDR3 sequence: CASSFGRPETQYF. DNA for the CDR3: TGTGCCAGCAGCTTCGGCAGGCCTGAGACCCAGTACTTC. Using reference TRBV7-9 and TRBJ2-5 for the parts outside the CDR3, the full variable domain is DTGVSQNPRHKITKRGQNVTFRCDPISEHNRLYWYRQTLGQGPEFLTYFQNEAQLEKSRLLSDRFSAERPKGSFSTLEIQRTEQGDSAMYLCASSFGRPETQYFGPGTRLLVL.

This chain connects TRBV18 to TRBJ1-2, with D uncertain. Trimming removed 5 bases at V and 8 bases at J, with 12 bases between. Per germline, CDR1 KGHSH and CDR2 LQKENI. The CDR3 runs to 12 residues. The CDR3 reads CASSTGVLGYTF. The CDR3 DNA follows: TGTGCCAGCTCAACCGGGGTCCTAGGCTACACCTTC. The variable domain in full, with the rest retrieved from reference TRBV18 and TRBJ1-2, is NAGVMQNPRHLVRRRGQEARLRCSPMKGHSHVYWYRQLPEEGLKFMVYLQKENIIDESGMPKERFSAEFPKEGPSILRIQQVVRGDSAAYFCASSTGVLGYTFGSGTRLTVV.

V gene TRBV5-1 combines with J gene TRBJ1-4; unclear D gene. Trimming stripped 1 base from V and 1 base from J, with 8 bases between. The CDR3 has 15 amino acids. Germline assignment: CDR1 SGHRS and CDR2 YFSETQ. The CDR3 loop reads CASSLSVGTNEKLFF. The DNA of the CDR3 is TGCGCCAGCAGCTTGAGCGTGGGAACTAATGAAAAACTGTTTTTT.

The chain employs TRBV2 and TRBJ1-5, with TRBD1 identical over 8 bases. Germline V gives CDR1 SNHLY, CDR2 FYNNEI. Trimming took 8 bases from V and 3 from J; bases not matched to a gene: 3. This CDR3 has 13 residues. The DNA for the CDR3 is TGTGCCAGCCAGGGGGCCAACAATCAGCCCCAGCATTTT. Translation gives CASQGANNQPQHF. Looking up the rest from reference TRBV2 and TRBJ1-5 gives the full variable domain: EPEVTQTPSHQVTQMGQEVILRCVPISNHLYFYWYRQILGQKVEFLVSFYNNEISEKSEIFDDQFSVERPDGSNFTLKIRSTKLEDSAMYFCASQGANNQPQHFGDGTRLSIL.

The chain is built from TRBV19 and TRBJ2-7; tentatively, D is TRBD1 (6 bases). There are 13 residues in the CDR3. CDR1 and CDR2 from the germline V gene are LNHDA and SQIVND (reference sequence). The germline V and J ends were trimmed by 5 bases and 4 bases, with 12 bases remaining between them. This CDR3 is CASSPGEYYEQYF. In DNA, the CDR3 is TGTGCCAGTAGTCCAGGGGAGTATTACGAGCAGTACTTC.

The table lists this clone with a count of one. The chain couples TRBV7-8 to TRBJ2-5; D is ambiguous. From germline, CDR1 is SGHVS and CDR2 FQNEAQ. The V end was cut by 2 bases, the J end by 4 bases, with 8 bases between. CDR3 length: 13 amino acids. As DNA, the CDR3 is TGTGCCAGCAGCTTACGGACCCCAGAGACCCAGTACTTC. As protein: CASSLRTPETQYF.

The V and J genes are TRBV5-1 and TRBJ2-3; maybe TRBD2 (6 bases). V shed 5 bases and J shed 2 bases, with 27 bases lying between them. This CDR3 spans 19 amino acids. The germline V gene encodes CDR1 SGHRS and CDR2 YFSETQ. CDR3 region: CASSLPPGRVAVATDTQYF. CDR3 bases: TGCGCCAGCAGTTTACCCCCGGGACGTGTAGCGGTTGCCACAGATACGCAGTATTTT.

This clone occurred a few times. CDR3 amino acids: CASSIPGQGYEQYF. The CDR3 region has the DNA TGTGCCAGCAGCATACCGGGACAGGGGTACGAGCAGTACTTC. The chain recombines TRBV21-1 with TRBJ2-7; the table assigns TRBD1, which was not confirmed against the DNA. TRBV21-1 is shown as a pseudogene. CDR3 length equals 14 residues.

The chain couples TRBV11-3 to TRBJ2-7, with D possibly called TRBD1 or TRBD2 (5 bases each). Trimming removed 11 bases from V and 3 bases from J, with 14 bases in between. CDR1 and CDR2 (germline): SGHNT, YENEEA. The CDR3 extends over 12 amino acids. The CDR3 DNA sequence: TGTGCCGGGGGAAGGAACCGCTACGAGCAGTACTTC. Protein: CAGGRNRYEQYF.

This clone was recorded once. The rearrangement uses TRBV5-6 and TRBJ2-4; 7 bases match TRBD1. V was clipped by 4 bases and J by 10 bases; unmatched bases: 14. CDR1 is SGHDT, CDR2 YYEEEE, per germline. The CDR3 runs to 15 residues. The CDR3 bases are TGTGCCAGCAGCCCAGGGACAGTAATAGATGAAATTCAGTACTTC. Residues: CASSPGTVIDEIQYF.

The chain is built from TRBV4-3 and TRBJ1-1, with no clear D. Germline CDR1 reads LGHNA; CDR2 reads YSLEER. Trimming pared 4 bases from V and 1 base from J, leaving 13 bases between. The CDR3 loop spans 15 amino acids. The CDR3 DNA reads as TGCGCCAGCAGCCTCCGACAAGGCTGGAACACTGAAGCTTTCTTT. It translates to CASSLRQGWNTEAFF.

The V call is TRBV10-3, the J call TRBJ2-5; TRBD2 agrees at 8 bases. This CDR3 is built from 16 residues. Trimming removed 0 bases from V and 5 bases from J; junction bases left unmatched: 8. The germline V gene has CDR1 ENHRY and CDR2 SYGVKD. The CDR3 loop is CAISESTSGGRETQYF. The DNA for the CDR3 is TGTGCCATCAGTGAGTCAACGAGCGGGGGACGTGAGACCCAGTACTTC.

The chain recombines TRBV28 with TRBJ2-7; weak D call: TRBD1 (6 bases). Germline lookup yields CDR1 MDHEN and CDR2 SYDVKM. This CDR3 is built from 14 residues. V gave up 6 bases and J gave up 4 bases, with 16 bases separating them. CDR3 in DNA: TGTGCCAGCAGCCGGGGACAAGCCAGATACGAGCAGTACTTC. Translating gives CASSRGQARYEQYF.

This chain uses TRBV2 with TRBJ2-1; D uncertain. This CDR3 contains 12 residues. CDR1 SNHLY and CDR2 FYNNEI come from the germline V gene. The germline V and J ends were trimmed by 6 bases and 9 bases, with 12 bases remaining between them. The CDR3 DNA sequence: TGTGCCAGCAGGGACGGCTTCGGTGAGCAGTTCTTC. Its protein product is CASRDGFGEQFF.

The chain joins TRBV29-1 to TRBJ2-5; 7 nucleotides line up with TRBD2. The J segment lost 4 bases and the V segment lost 1 base, leaving 3 bases of the junction unmatched. The CDR3 covers 13 residues. Germline values: CDR1 SQVTM, CDR2 ANQGSEA. For the CDR3, the DNA is TGCAGCGTTGAAGTGGGGGGGGGAGAGACCCAGTACTTC. Its translation is CSVEVGGGETQYF.

The table lists this clone with a count of one. The CDR3: CASSQDVQKNQPQHF. CDR3 nucleotides: TGCGCCAGCAGCCAAGATGTACAGAAGAATCAGCCCCAGCATTTT. The chain carries TRBV4-1 and TRBJ1-5; D gene unclear. V lost 0 bases, J lost 4 bases, and 10 bases lay in between. Germline CDR1 and CDR2: MGHRA and YSYEKL. The CDR3 has 15 amino acids.

This chain uses TRBV7-7 with TRBJ1-4; D not resolved. V was trimmed by 5 bases and J by 7 bases, leaving 14 bases between them. The CDR3 runs to 14 residues. From germline, CDR1 is SSHAT and CDR2 FNYEAQ (reference sequence). CDR3 sequence reads: CASSAGSVGEKLFF. DNA for the CDR3: TGTGCCAGCAGCGCCGGTTCTGTGGGTGAAAAACTGTTTTTT.

J is TRBJ2-5 and V is TRBV12-5; D ambiguous. The end of the DNA fits TRBJ2-7 better, so the J call may be wrong. This CDR3 contains 13 residues. The germline gives CDR1 LGHNT, CDR2 FRNRAP. The CDR3 nucleotides are TGTGCTAGTGGTTTGACACCTCGCTACGAGCAGTACTTC. This sequence encodes CASGLTPRYEQYF.

The chain links TRBV5-1 to TRBJ2-3; 9 nucleotides align to TRBD2. Losses at the gene ends were 4 bases for V and 1 base for J; bases not matched to a gene: 7. The CDR3 covers 16 residues. The germline V gene has CDR1 SGHRS and CDR2 YFSETQ. As DNA, the CDR3 is TGCGCCAGCAGCGCAGGACTAGCGCCCCGCACAGATACGCAGTATTTT. Translated, it gives CASSAGLAPRTDTQYF.

V and J are TRBV15 and TRBJ1-6; D is unresolved. Trimming cost V 0 bases and J 6 bases, with 15 bases left between them. Per the germline V gene, CDR1 is LNHNV and CDR2 is YYDKDF (reference sequence). The CDR3 length is 17 residues. CDR3 amino acids: CATSRDVANLSNSPLHF. Written as DNA, the CDR3 is TGTGCCACCAGCAGAGATGTAGCTAACCTGAGTAATTCACCCCTCCACTTT.

This rearrangement joins TRBV5-6 to TRBJ2-4; TRBD2 aligns across 8 bases. CDR1 is SGHDT, CDR2 YYEEEE, per germline. Trimming took 7 bases from V and 8 from J; bases not matched to a gene: 17. The CDR3 runs to 16 residues. Here the CDR3 DNA reads TGTGCCAGCCCGAATTGCCCCGGGGGGGCAGGTTACATTCAGTACTTC. This encodes CASPNCPGGAGYIQYF.